Listed here is a single TCR beta chain. As yet, its antigen is unknown. The data stem from a study of blood T cells in healthy people across ages. The CDR3 sequence is 14 residues long. The V end lost 2 bases, the J end lost 6 bases, and 12 bases lay between the germline ends. From germline, CDR1 is SGHVS and CDR2 FQNEAQ. A second PCR of about 6 to 12 cycles used a sample-barcoded 5' primer and a J-beta primer mix. TCRdb ran MiXCR on the 5' RACE reads and lists one entry per CDR3 protein. The sample lists about 900,000 distinct CDR3 sequences; around 48% were seen once. Each donor gave ten milliliters of peripheral blood. General study results and limits: Diversity was higher, and naive CD4+ cells more numerous, in long-lived donors than in aged donors. Researchers said unsorted PBMCs prevented a conclusive naive versus antigen-experienced comparison.

This chain joins TRBV7-8 and TRBJ2-3; a possible D gene is TRBD1 (5 bases). The clonotype was recovered from a young man in good health. Sequenced material: blood. CDR3 DNA sequence: TGTGCCAGCAGCTTACGGGCAGGGCCGGATACGCAGTATTTT. As protein: CASSLRAGPDTQYF.